This entry features one T cell receptor (beta chain) sequence. The specificity of this receptor is unknown. No much larger clone is present one base from it, and per-base qualities are unavailable. TCRbeta CDR3 regions were sequenced with the immunoSEQ Assay. After extraction, genomic DNA underwent amplification by bias-controlled multiplex PCR, followed by high-throughput sequencing. In the source study's methods: To quantify the absolute abundance of every unique TCRbeta CDR3 region, sequences were collapsed and filtered. Usable DNA was measured by amplifying reference genes present in all nucleated cells, and TCRbeta template counts were normalized to that usable DNA to estimate T cell fraction. Repertoire TCRs were annotated as SARS-CoV-2-specific when V gene, CDR3 amino acid sequence and J gene were exactly matched to a known reactive TCR set. The reference SARS-CoV-2 TCR set was derived from MIRA and filtered for enrichment in COVID-19-positive ImmuneCODE repertoires, a step that removed public or cross-reactive TCRs. Using the MIRA antigens, annotated TCRs were further analysed by specific ORF or by position within an ORF. Breadth was defined as the number of annotated unique rearrangements divided by the total number of unique productive rearrangements, and depth was defined as the summed frequency of the annotated unique rearrangements. Two-sided Wilcoxon rank-sum tests were used to compare TCR breadth between groups. The immuneACCESS repertoire file appears here via TCRdb, limited to in-frame rearrangements. These files lack a portion of the clones; in checked studies, under half of the deficit traces to unresolved V genes, and the cause of the others is not known. V, J and clone size are taken as reported in that table, and D and trimming were inferred from the DNA itself. This sample comprises a few hundred thousand clones, under 90% of them detected only once. The top ten hold around 7% of the sample.

The treatment or condition label for this specimen denotes: roughly 19 received Ad26.COV2.S at low or high dose, single or two shots; 5 received placebo; per-sample allocation not given. Repertoires of vaccine and placebo recipients were sequenced from samples collected on day 63 after the first injection. Cohort 1b enrolled about two dozen adults aged 18-55 years at a single site in Boston, USA, between 29 July and 7 August 2020. Ad26.COV2.S was a replication-incompetent adenovirus type 26 vector expressing a prefusion-stabilized SARS-CoV-2 spike protein from the original Wuhan strain. This sample is part of a study of Ad26.COV2.S vaccination and SARS-CoV-2 variants (dated by TCRdb to 2020 to 2023). Looking at the study overall: Vaccine-arm donors were drawn from COV1001, a multicentre, randomized, double-blind, placebo-controlled phase I-IIa trial of Ad26.COV2.S in healthy adults. Ad26.COV2.S was administered intramuscularly at a dose of 5x10^10 or 1x10^11 viral particles, either as one shot or as two shots given 56 days apart. Trial participants were randomized into five groups of five, in which low-dose or high-dose Ad26.COV2.S was given once or twice, or placebo was given on both occasions. The specificity and breadth of SARS-CoV-2-reactive T cell receptors after Ad26.COV2.S vaccination were assessed by TCRbeta repertoire sequencing. A total of some 30 samples were included in the TCR-sequenced set, comprising roughly 20 Ad26.COV2.S vaccine recipients, 5 placebo recipients and 8 SARS-CoV-2 convalescent individuals. Throughout the experiments and outcome assessment, investigators stayed blinded to trial group allocation.

Between the V and J ends, shortened by 0 bases and 2 bases respectively, the junction contains 9 bases. The CDR3 measures 14 amino acids from cysteine to phenylalanine. CDR3 DNA is the only sequence kept; it has 42 bases, read in frame from the first base. Per the germline V gene, SGDLS is the CDR1 and YYNGEE is the CDR2. The research as a whole found: According to the authors, total T cell responses may have been underestimated by the TCR breadth and depth analyses. After vaccination, spike-specific CD8+ and CD4+ T cell responses were reported to show substantial breadth. Ad26.COV2.S recipients had higher spike-specific TCR breadth than placebo recipients (P = 0.0014). The study lacked the statistical power to compare responses across vaccine doses or regimens. Non-spike TCR breadth was comparable between vaccine and placebo recipients, consistent with the vaccine containing only spike.

The source material was peripheral blood, sampled in a trial of Ad26.COV2.S vaccine versus placebo. The chain joins TRBV9 to TRBJ2-7; the D gene assignment is ambiguous. The receptor was derived from a person aged 18-60 years who received the Ad26.COV2.S COVID-19 vaccine or a placebo. The CDR3 region reads CASSVAGKPYEQYF. The DNA is TGTGCCAGCAGCGTAGCCGGAAAACCCTACGAGCAGTACTTC.